This T cell receptor beta chain emerged from a study of T-cell memory formation after mild COVID-19. Overall study findings and caveats: Contracting clones localized mainly to CM and EM when CD4+ and mainly to EMRA when CD8+. CD4/CD8 balance held among clones contracting day 15 to 85, and later expanders leaned CD4+. Pre-infection memory held some responding clones, suggesting pre-existing cross-reactive T cells responded.

TCRdb re-called the 5' RACE reads through MiXCR, storing one row per CDR3 protein. The sample lists 400,000 to 500,000 distinct CDR3 sequences, about 20% occurring once. Comments on this clonotype: Antigen unknown.

The receptor was derived from an adult woman who had mild COVID-19 (a few samples of this study predate the infection). Cell type and time point are not known. The sequencing input was PBMCs or a T cell subset sorted from them (not recorded which).

The CDR3 nucleotides read TGTGCCAGCAGGGAGCGGGACCCGTTCTTC. This gives the protein CASRERDPFF. This rearrangement joins TRBV2 to TRBJ2-1; 7 bases match TRBD2. Trimming at V came to 6 bases and at J to 15 bases, leaving 5 bases not matched to a gene. The CDR3 runs 10 residues. Looked up from germline, CDR1 is SNHLY and CDR2 is FYNNEI.